This T cell receptor (beta chain) originates from a study of T cell changes during pregnancy in multiple sclerosis. V gave up 0 bases and J gave up 1 base, with 8 bases separating them. Germline assignment: CDR1 SGHTS and CDR2 YDEGEE. This CDR3 has 14 residues. TCRdb's table, derived via immunoSEQ multiplex PCR, lists solely in-frame clones and lacks some. The sample gives around 43,000 clones, roughly 95% of which show up once; about 4% is in the top ten. The clonotype was recovered from a female donor with multiple sclerosis, enrolled in a pregnancy study. Sequenced here: CD8+ T cells from peripheral blood mononuclear cells, sampled after pregnancy. This chain connects TRBV5-8 to TRBJ2-7; D remains ambiguous. CDR3 sequence (DNA): TGTGCCAGCAGCTTGGCCCTTATATCCTACGAGCAGTACTTC. This sequence encodes CASSLALISYEQYF.